Below, 4 T cell receptor beta chains from the same sample are listed, as sequenced in a study of T cells in Graves' hyperthyroidism and ophthalmopathy. There were TCR beta CDR3 regions amplified from RNA transcripts. The study used the HTBI primer set for a first-round RT-PCR of the TCR CDR3. TCRdb ran MiXCR on the multiplex PCR reads and lists one entry per CDR3 protein. The sample lists about 160,000 distinct CDR3 sequences; about 9% were seen once. Material for sequencing was blood. The receptor source for this set is a woman under 30 with Graves' hyperthyroidism that later progressed to Graves' ophthalmopathy.

This clonotype was recorded many times. This chain joins TRBV12-3 or TRBV12-4 and TRBJ2-7, with D maybe TRBD2 (5 bases). Trimming stripped 1 base from V and 6 bases from J, with 16 bases between. CDR3 length: 15 amino acids. The CDR3 is CASSLGSGSGSEQYF. The CDR3, as DNA: TGTGCCAGCAGTTTAGGTTCCGGCTCTGGGAGCGAGCAGTACTTC.

The chain uses TRBV4-1 and TRBJ2-1, with D hard to call. The CDR3 consists of 14 residues. The V and J ends lost 0 bases and 9 bases respectively, with 12 bases between them. Germline V gene data show CDR1 as MGHRA and CDR2 as YSYEKL. The CDR3 coding sequence is TGCGCCAGCAGCCAAGATCGAGCGAGGATTGAGCAGTTCTTC. It yields the protein CASSQDRARIEQFF.

In its sample, this clonotype was seen many times. J is TRBJ2-2 and V is TRBV12-3 or TRBV12-4; a weak D match, TRBD1 (6 bases). The CDR3 runs to 13 residues. The V end lost 5 bases, the J end lost 6 bases, and 10 bases lay between the germline ends. CDR3 in amino acids: CASSDRLAGELFF. CDR3 coding DNA: TGTGCCAGCAGTGACAGGTTGGCCGGGGAGCTGTTTTTT.

This clonotype occurred many times. The rearrangement links TRBV27 to TRBJ2-2; 7 bases line up with TRBD1. Germline lookup yields CDR1 MNHEY and CDR2 SMNVEV (reference sequence). The CDR3 is 16 residues long. V was clipped by 2 bases and J by 1 base; unmatched bases: 4. CDR3 nucleotide sequence: TGTGCCAGCAGTTTAGTAGGGGGCCGGAACACCGGGGAGCTGTTTTTT. This codes for CASSLVGGRNTGELFF.